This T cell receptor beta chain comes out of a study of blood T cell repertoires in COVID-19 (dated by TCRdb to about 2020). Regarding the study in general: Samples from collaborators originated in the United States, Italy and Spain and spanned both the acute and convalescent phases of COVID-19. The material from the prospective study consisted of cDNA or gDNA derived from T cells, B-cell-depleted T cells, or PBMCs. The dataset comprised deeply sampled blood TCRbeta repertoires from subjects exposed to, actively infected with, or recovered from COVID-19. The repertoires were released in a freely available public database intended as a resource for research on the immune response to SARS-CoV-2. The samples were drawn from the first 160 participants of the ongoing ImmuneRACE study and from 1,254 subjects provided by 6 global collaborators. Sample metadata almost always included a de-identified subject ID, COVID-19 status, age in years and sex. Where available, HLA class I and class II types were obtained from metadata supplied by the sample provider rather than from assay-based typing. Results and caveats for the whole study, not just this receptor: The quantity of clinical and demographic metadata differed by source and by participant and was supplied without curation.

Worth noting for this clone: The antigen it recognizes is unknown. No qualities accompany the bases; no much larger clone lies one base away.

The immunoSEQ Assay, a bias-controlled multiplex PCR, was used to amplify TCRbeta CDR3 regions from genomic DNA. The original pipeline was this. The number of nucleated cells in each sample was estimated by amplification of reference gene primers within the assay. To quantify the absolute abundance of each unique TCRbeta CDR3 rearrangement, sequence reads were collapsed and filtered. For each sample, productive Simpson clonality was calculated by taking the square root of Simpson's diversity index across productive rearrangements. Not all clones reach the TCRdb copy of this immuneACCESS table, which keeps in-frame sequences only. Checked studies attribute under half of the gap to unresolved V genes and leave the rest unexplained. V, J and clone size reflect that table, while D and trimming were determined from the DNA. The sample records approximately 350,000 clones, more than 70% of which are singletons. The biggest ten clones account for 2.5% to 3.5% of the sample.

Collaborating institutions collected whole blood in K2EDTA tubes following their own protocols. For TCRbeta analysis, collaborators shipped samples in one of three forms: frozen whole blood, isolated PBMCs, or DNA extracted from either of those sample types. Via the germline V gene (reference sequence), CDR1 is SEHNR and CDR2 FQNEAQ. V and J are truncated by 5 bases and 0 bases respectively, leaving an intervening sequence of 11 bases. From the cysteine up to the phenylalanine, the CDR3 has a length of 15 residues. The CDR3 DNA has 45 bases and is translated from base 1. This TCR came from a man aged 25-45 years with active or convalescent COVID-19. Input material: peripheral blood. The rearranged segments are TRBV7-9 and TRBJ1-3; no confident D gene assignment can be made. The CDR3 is CASSLSPLSGNTIYF. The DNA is TGTGCCAGCAGCCTAAGTCCACTCTCTGGAAACACCATATATTTT.